A selection of T cell receptor beta chains follows, all from one sample in a study of somatic mutations in cytotoxic T cells in rheumatoid arthritis. Data came from immunoSEQ multiplex PCR; TCRdb stores just in-frame clones and leaves some out. The sample has 15,000 to 20,000 clones; about 85% are singletons. Specimen: CD8+ T cells sorted from blood. These receptors came from a middle-aged woman with rheumatoid arthritis. The CDR3 runs from the conserved cysteine through the conserved F or W. The D gene is left open where the match is weak. Expanded clones are given a class, and other clones once, few, many or no size at all.

V gene: TRBV19; J gene: TRBJ2-1; clone size: once; D gene: .; CDR3 protein: CASRQYNEQFF; CDR3 DNA: TGTGCCAGTAGACAGTACAATGAGCAGTTCTTC
V gene: TRBV2; J gene: TRBJ1-3; clone size: .; D gene: .; CDR3 protein: CASNVGGTGNTIYF; CDR3 DNA: TGTGCCAGCAACGTTGGGGGGACTGGAAACACCATATATTTT
V gene: TRBV29-1; J gene: TRBJ1-2; clone size: .; D gene: .; CDR3 protein: CSVTDPEGGYTF; CDR3 DNA: TGCAGCGTTACCGATCCGGAGGGTGGCTACACCTTC
V gene: TRBV19; J gene: TRBJ2-7; clone size: .; D gene: .; CDR3 protein: CASSLGGAGYEQYF; CDR3 DNA: TGTGCCAGTAGTTTGGGTGGCGCGGGCTACGAGCAGTACTTC
V gene: TRBV4-1; J gene: TRBJ2-1; clone size: .; D gene: TRBD2; CDR3 protein: CASSLRLAGTYNEQFF; CDR3 DNA: TGCGCCAGCAGCCTTCGACTAGCGGGGACCTACAATGAGCAGTTCTTC
V gene: TRBV13; J gene: TRBJ2-7; clone size: .; D gene: .; CDR3 protein: CASSLGYEQYF; CDR3 DNA: TGTGCCAGCAGCCTCGGCTACGAGCAGTACTTC
V gene: TRBV6-5; J gene: TRBJ2-7; clone size: few; D gene: .; CDR3 protein: CASSALAPNYEQYF; CDR3 DNA: TGTGCCAGCAGTGCGCTAGCGCCGAACTACGAGCAGTACTTC
V gene: TRBV7-2; J gene: TRBJ1-3; clone size: .; D gene: .; CDR3 protein: CASSLALQGLGNTIYF; CDR3 DNA: TGTGCCAGCAGCTTAGCGCTTCAGGGGCTGGGAAACACCATATATTTT
V gene: TRBV5-1; J gene: TRBJ1-4; clone size: .; D gene: .; CDR3 protein: CASSLGGRGDEKLFF; CDR3 DNA: TGCGCCAGCAGCTTAGGGGGACGTGGGGATGAAAAACTGTTTTTT
V gene: TRBV5-1; J gene: TRBJ2-7; clone size: .; D gene: .; CDR3 protein: CASSSPPGSSKYEQYF; CDR3 DNA: TGCGCCAGCAGCTCCCCCCCAGGTTCGTCGAAATACGAGCAGTACTTC
V gene: TRBV4-1; J gene: TRBJ2-3; clone size: .; D gene: TRBD2; CDR3 protein: CASSQDTGLAPITDTQYF; CDR3 DNA: TGCGCCAGCAGCCAAGATACGGGACTAGCCCCAATCACAGATACGCAGTATTTT
V gene: TRBV5-1; J gene: TRBJ2-5; clone size: .; D gene: .; CDR3 protein: CASSLASGRQETQYF; CDR3 DNA: TGCGCCAGCAGCTTGGCCAGCGGGCGCCAAGAGACCCAGTACTTC
V gene: TRBV10-3; J gene: TRBJ2-7; clone size: .; D gene: .; CDR3 protein: CAISGGGAYEQYF; CDR3 DNA: TGTGCCATCAGTGGCGGGGGCGCCTACGAGCAGTACTTC
V gene: TRBV19; J gene: TRBJ2-7; clone size: .; D gene: TRBD2; CDR3 protein: CASSPGTSGYEQYF; CDR3 DNA: TGTGCCAGTAGCCCCGGGACTAGCGGTTACGAGCAGTACTTC
V gene: TRBV2; J gene: TRBJ1-1; clone size: .; D gene: TRBD1; CDR3 protein: CASSERVGQGPNTEAFF; CDR3 DNA: TGTGCCAGCAGTGAAAGGGTAGGACAGGGGCCGAACACTGAAGCTTTCTTT
V gene: TRBV5-1; J gene: TRBJ2-6; clone size: few; D gene: .; CDR3 protein: CASSLGRLLDTSGANVLTF; CDR3 DNA: TGCGCCAGCAGCTTGGGAAGGCTCCTAGATACCTCTGGGGCCAACGTCCTGACTTTC
V gene: TRBV6-1; J gene: TRBJ1-5; clone size: medium-sized; D gene: .; CDR3 protein: CASSEGVGGREPQHF; CDR3 DNA: TGTGCCAGCAGTGAGGGGGTTGGAGGGCGTGAGCCCCAGCATTTT
V gene: TRBV11-2; J gene: TRBJ2-5; clone size: .; D gene: .; CDR3 protein: CASSSPVETQYF; CDR3 DNA: TGTGCCAGCAGCTCGCCGGTGGAGACCCAGTACTTC
V gene: TRBV27; J gene: TRBJ2-7; clone size: .; D gene: .; CDR3 protein: CASSSTVSYEQYF; CDR3 DNA: TGTGCCAGCAGTTCTACAGTCTCCTACGAGCAGTACTTC
V gene: TRBV12-5; J gene: TRBJ2-2; clone size: .; D gene: .; CDR3 protein: CASGPSDSATGELFF; CDR3 DNA: TGTGCTAGTGGTCCCTCTGACAGCGCCACCGGGGAGCTGTTTTTT
V gene: TRBV14; J gene: TRBJ2-5; clone size: .; D gene: .; CDR3 protein: CASSQWIGGETQYF; CDR3 DNA: TGTGCCAGCAGCCAATGGATCGGCGGAGAGACCCAGTACTTC
V gene: TRBV7-6; J gene: TRBJ2-7; clone size: .; D gene: TRBD1; CDR3 protein: CASSSKDRLEQYF; CDR3 DNA: TGTGCCAGCAGCTCAAAGGACAGGCTCGAGCAGTACTTC
V gene: TRBV7-8; J gene: TRBJ2-3; clone size: .; D gene: TRBD2; CDR3 protein: CASSLEGLAGVTSTDTQYF; CDR3 DNA: TGTGCCAGCAGCTTAGAGGGACTAGCGGGAGTAACTAGCACAGATACGCAGTATTTT
V gene: TRBV6-1; J gene: TRBJ2-7; clone size: .; D gene: .; CDR3 protein: CASSEALPDQGYEQYF; CDR3 DNA: TGTGCCAGCAGTGAAGCGCTGCCTGACCAGGGCTACGAGCAGTACTTC
V gene: TRBV15; J gene: TRBJ2-7; clone size: .; D gene: .; CDR3 protein: CATSPDRTYEQYF; CDR3 DNA: TGTGCCACCAGCCCGGACAGAACCTACGAGCAGTACTTC
V gene: TRBV9; J gene: TRBJ1-2; clone size: few; D gene: .; CDR3 protein: CASRGSPYGYTF; CDR3 DNA: TGTGCCAGCAGAGGTAGCCCCTATGGCTACACCTTC
V gene: TRBV9; J gene: TRBJ2-7; clone size: .; D gene: TRBD1; CDR3 protein: CASSVTGGSYEQYF; CDR3 DNA: TGTGCCAGCAGCGTTACAGGGGGCTCCTACGAGCAGTACTTC
V gene: TRBV6-5; J gene: TRBJ2-7; clone size: .; D gene: .; CDR3 protein: CASGAWEQYF; CDR3 DNA: TGTGCCAGTGGAGCCTGGGAGCAGTACTTC
V gene: TRBV7-9; J gene: TRBJ2-3; clone size: .; D gene: .; CDR3 protein: CASRRATDTQYF; CDR3 DNA: TGTGCCAGCAGAAGAGCGACAGATACGCAGTATTTT
V gene: TRBV11-2; J gene: TRBJ2-1; clone size: .; D gene: .; CDR3 protein: CASSLGDTLEQFF; CDR3 DNA: TGTGCCAGCAGCTTAGGGGACACTCTTGAGCAGTTCTTC
V gene: TRBV2; J gene: TRBJ1-4; clone size: .; D gene: TRBD1; CDR3 protein: CASSLLGTGGEKLFF; CDR3 DNA: TGTGCCAGCAGCCTCCTGGGGACAGGGGGTGAAAAACTGTTTTTT
V gene: TRBV11-3; J gene: TRBJ2-7; clone size: .; D gene: TRBD2; CDR3 protein: CASSSSGGDGEQYF; CDR3 DNA: TGTGCCAGCAGCTCGTCTGGGGGGGATGGCGAGCAGTACTTC
V gene: TRBV5-1; J gene: TRBJ2-7; clone size: few; D gene: .; CDR3 protein: CASSLGQSYEQYF; CDR3 DNA: TGCGCCAGCAGCTTGGGACAATCCTACGAGCAGTACTTC
V gene: TRBV6-5; J gene: TRBJ2-1; clone size: .; D gene: .; CDR3 protein: CASSVQGEQFF; CDR3 DNA: TGTGCCAGCAGTGTGCAGGGTGAGCAGTTCTTC
V gene: TRBV4-1; J gene: TRBJ1-3; clone size: .; D gene: TRBD1; CDR3 protein: CASSQVPGQGNTIYF; CDR3 DNA: TGCGCCAGCAGCCAAGTCCCGGGACAGGGAAACACCATATATTTT
V gene: TRBV27; J gene: TRBJ2-7; clone size: .; D gene: TRBD1; CDR3 protein: CASSPFPGGNEQYF; CDR3 DNA: TGTGCCAGCAGTCCCTTCCCAGGGGGCAACGAGCAGTACTTC
V gene: TRBV13; J gene: TRBJ1-1; clone size: .; D gene: TRBD1; CDR3 protein: CASSPSTGRGNTEAFF; CDR3 DNA: TGTGCCAGCAGCCCGTCGACAGGGCGGGGGAACACTGAAGCTTTCTTT
V gene: TRBV13; J gene: TRBJ1-2; clone size: once; D gene: .; CDR3 protein: CASSLGPPANYGYTF; CDR3 DNA: TGTGCCAGCAGCTTAGGCCCCCCAGCTAACTATGGCTACACCTTC
V gene: TRBV9; J gene: TRBJ2-5; clone size: .; D gene: TRBD2; CDR3 protein: CASSVGSGEETQYF; CDR3 DNA: TGTGCCAGCAGCGTAGGTAGCGGGGAAGAGACCCAGTACTTC
V gene: TRBV4-1; J gene: TRBJ2-5; clone size: .; D gene: .; CDR3 protein: CASSQEGVGETQYF; CDR3 DNA: TGCGCCAGCAGCCAAGAAGGGGTTGGGGAGACCCAGTACTTC
V gene: TRBV5-8; J gene: TRBJ1-6; clone size: .; D gene: TRBD1; CDR3 protein: CASSPGQTSYNSPLHF; CDR3 DNA: TGTGCCAGCAGCCCGGGACAGACCTCCTATAATTCACCCCTCCACTTT
V gene: TRBV29-1; J gene: TRBJ2-7; clone size: .; D gene: TRBD2; CDR3 protein: CSVEGLAGDRAYEQYF; CDR3 DNA: TGCAGCGTTGAGGGACTAGCGGGAGATCGAGCCTACGAGCAGTACTTC
V gene: TRBV5-8; J gene: TRBJ2-2; clone size: .; D gene: .; CDR3 protein: CASSPPRGQNTGELFF; CDR3 DNA: TGTGCCAGCAGCCCGCCAAGGGGACAAAACACCGGGGAGCTGTTTTTT
V gene: TRBV4-1; J gene: TRBJ2-2; clone size: medium-sized; D gene: .; CDR3 protein: CASSQDRYGNTGELFF; CDR3 DNA: TGCGCCAGCAGCCAAGATCGGTACGGGAACACCGGGGAGCTGTTTTTT
V gene: TRBV5-1; J gene: TRBJ2-1; clone size: .; D gene: TRBD1; CDR3 protein: CASSFPGQGLEQFF; CDR3 DNA: TGCGCCAGCAGCTTCCCGGGACAGGGCCTTGAGCAGTTCTTC
V gene: TRBV4-2; J gene: TRBJ1-2; clone size: .; D gene: .; CDR3 protein: CASSQDQLDSLNIYGYTF; CDR3 DNA: TGTGCCAGCAGCCAAGATCAGCTCGACAGCCTCAATATCTATGGCTACACCTTC
V gene: TRBV10-2; J gene: TRBJ2-1; clone size: .; D gene: TRBD2; CDR3 protein: CASNFILAGFNEQFF; CDR3 DNA: TGCGCCAGCAATTTTATACTAGCGGGGTTCAATGAGCAGTTCTTC
V gene: TRBV2; J gene: TRBJ1-2; clone size: few; D gene: TRBD1; CDR3 protein: CASNGQGDYGYTF; CDR3 DNA: TGTGCCAGCAACGGACAGGGAGACTATGGCTACACCTTC
V gene: TRBV19; J gene: TRBJ1-5; clone size: .; D gene: TRBD1; CDR3 protein: CASSGEGTGGLYSNQPQHF; CDR3 DNA: TGTGCCTCTTCAGGGGAAGGGACAGGGGGGCTTTATAGCAATCAGCCCCAGCATTTT
V gene: TRBV27; J gene: TRBJ2-2; clone size: once; D gene: .; CDR3 protein: CASSFGGAGTGELFF; CDR3 DNA: TGTGCCAGCAGTTTTGGGGGGGCGGGCACCGGGGAGCTGTTTTTT
V gene: TRBV14; J gene: TRBJ2-7; clone size: .; D gene: .; CDR3 protein: CASSLISYTEQYF; CDR3 DNA: TGTGCCAGCAGCCTTATCTCCTATACGGAGCAGTACTTC
V gene: TRBV15; J gene: TRBJ2-3; clone size: .; D gene: .; CDR3 protein: CATSRAAGATDTQYF; CDR3 DNA: TGTGCCACCAGCAGAGCGGCGGGGGCCACAGATACGCAGTATTTT
V gene: TRBV6-5; J gene: TRBJ2-7; clone size: .; D gene: TRBD1; CDR3 protein: CASSPSGTGDYEQYF; CDR3 DNA: TGTGCCAGCAGTCCCTCCGGGACAGGGGATTACGAGCAGTACTTC
V gene: TRBV19; J gene: TRBJ1-2; clone size: .; D gene: TRBD1; CDR3 protein: CASTVRTGGAVNYGYTF; CDR3 DNA: TGTGCCAGTACCGTAAGGACAGGGGGCGCGGTTAACTATGGCTACACCTTC
V gene: TRBV5-4; J gene: TRBJ2-2; clone size: .; D gene: .; CDR3 protein: CASSLGTGYTGELFF; CDR3 DNA: TGTGCCAGCAGCTTAGGTACAGGGTACACCGGGGAGCTGTTTTTT
V gene: TRBV6-5; J gene: TRBJ1-1; clone size: .; D gene: TRBD1; CDR3 protein: CASSSPTGSNTEAFF; CDR3 DNA: TGTGCCAGCAGTTCCCCGACAGGGTCAAACACTGAAGCTTTCTTT
V gene: TRBV29-1; J gene: TRBJ2-1; clone size: .; D gene: TRBD2; CDR3 protein: CSVVERGDNEQFF; CDR3 DNA: TGCAGCGTTGTGGAGCGGGGCGATAATGAGCAGTTCTTC